The 11 T cell receptor beta chains given below trace back to one sample, sequenced in a study of blood T cell repertoires in COVID-19. The assay was immunoSEQ multiplex PCR, and TCRdb's table has in-frame clones only and misses some. In the table there are 150,000 to 200,000 clones, 70% to 90% of which are singletons. Sequencing was performed on peripheral blood. These receptors all stem from a person between 65 and 80 years old with COVID-19, enrolled during active disease.

V gene TRBV5-1 combines with J gene TRBJ1-2; a possible D gene is TRBD1 (5 bases). Trimming stripped 4 bases from V and 3 bases from J, with 10 bases between. This CDR3 contains 13 residues. CDR1 and CDR2 from the germline V gene are SGHRS and YFSETQ. CDR3 nucleotide sequence: TGCGCCAGCAGCCTGGACATCGACTATGGCTACACCTTC. Translated: CASSLDIDYGYTF.

This chain joins TRBV7-2 and TRBJ1-4; D unclear. This CDR3 has 15 residues. V gave up 0 bases and J gave up 6 bases, with 11 bases separating them. Germline V gives CDR1 SGHTA, CDR2 FQGNSA. The CDR3 DNA follows: TGTGCCAGCAGCTTAGCGGGGAGGACGGATGAAAAACTGTTTTTT. Amino acids: CASSLAGRTDEKLFF.

The chain recombines TRBV11-3 with TRBJ2-1, with 8 bases identical to TRBD2. The junction had 13 bases not matched to a gene; V was cut back by 5 bases and J by 7 bases. The germline CDR1 and CDR2 sequences are SGHNT and YENEEA. The CDR3 sequence is 16 residues long. CDR3 loop: CASSQGISGSSNEQFF. CDR3 coding DNA: TGTGCCAGCAGCCAGGGGATCAGCGGGAGTTCAAATGAGCAGTTCTTC.

The rearrangement joins TRBV4-1 to TRBJ2-7; D perhaps matches TRBD1 (5 bases). The CDR3 has 15 amino acids. Trimming took 0 bases from V and 6 from J, leaving 15 bases between them. The germline CDR1 and CDR2 sequences are MGHRA and YSYEKL. The CDR3 DNA reads as TGCGCCAGCAGCCAAGAGGGGCCAAGGGGCGGCGAGCAGTACTTC. Protein product: CASSQEGPRGGEQYF.

The chain combines TRBV10-3 with TRBJ2-2; TRBD1 aligns across 7 bases. Germline V lookup: CDR1 ENHRY, CDR2 SYGVKD. V lost 5 bases and J lost 1; bases outside the gene matches: 1. CDR3 length: 14 amino acids. CDR3 residues: CAISRQGNTGELFF. CDR3 nucleotide sequence: TGTGCCATCAGTAGACAGGGGAACACCGGGGAGCTGTTTTTT.

The chain uses TRBV6-4 and TRBJ1-1, with a tentative D call TRBD1 (5 bases). Germline assignment: CDR1 MRHNA and CDR2 SNTAGT. The length of the CDR3 is 15 residues. V lost 8 bases, J lost 5 bases, and 21 bases lay in between. The CDR3 DNA reads TGTGCCAGCCGGGCTGAGAGGGGAGGAGGTACTGAAGCTTTCTTT. Translation: CASRAERGGGTEAFF.

This clone was found once. This chain links TRBV25-1 with TRBJ2-3, with 8 bases lining up with TRBD2. The CDR3 runs to 16 residues. J lost 3 bases, V lost 3 bases, and 8 bases had no gene match. Germline V gene sequence: CDR1 MGHDK, CDR2 SYGVNS. The CDR3 DNA reads as TGTGCCAGCAGTGAGTTTGGCGGGGGGAGGACAGATACGCAGTATTTT. Protein: CASSEFGGGRTDTQYF.

The genes are TRBV6-5 and TRBJ2-7; 8 bases map to TRBD1. From germline, CDR1 is MNHEY and CDR2 SVGAGI. V was clipped by 5 bases and J by 3 bases; unmatched bases: 3. This CDR3 has 13 residues. CDR3 sequence reads: CASSLQGDYEQYF. The DNA for the CDR3 is TGTGCCAGCAGTCTACAGGGGGACTACGAGCAGTACTTC.

CDR3 sequence reads: CAKWGGEGNQPQHF. DNA of the CDR3: TGCGCCAAATGGGGGGGGGAAGGCAATCAGCCCCAGCATTTT. This chain links TRBV10-1 with TRBJ1-5; D is perhaps TRBD1 (5 bases). V lost 10 bases and J lost 2, with 15 bases in between. Germline CDR1 is WNHNN and CDR2 is SYGVQD (reference sequence). The CDR3 extends over 14 amino acids.

The chain has TRBV19 and TRBJ2-5; D not resolved. This CDR3 is 13 amino acids long. Germline CDR1 and CDR2: LNHDA and SQIVND (reference sequence). Trimming cost V 6 bases and J 2 bases, with 10 bases left between them. CDR3 nucleotides: TGTGCCAGTAGGAGTCCCCCGCAAGAGACCCAGTACTTC. The encoded protein is CASRSPPQETQYF.

The CDR3 region is CASSYGTGVRDQPQHF. The CDR3 coding sequence is TGTGCCAGCAGTTACGGGACAGGGGTTCGAGATCAGCCCCAGCATTTT. This chain connects TRBV6-2 or TRBV6-3 to TRBJ1-5; 10 positions match TRBD1. The CDR3 runs 16 residues. Germline values: CDR1 MNHEY, CDR2 SVGEGT. After removal of 2 bases from V and 5 bases from J, the junction contained 6 bases not matched to a gene.